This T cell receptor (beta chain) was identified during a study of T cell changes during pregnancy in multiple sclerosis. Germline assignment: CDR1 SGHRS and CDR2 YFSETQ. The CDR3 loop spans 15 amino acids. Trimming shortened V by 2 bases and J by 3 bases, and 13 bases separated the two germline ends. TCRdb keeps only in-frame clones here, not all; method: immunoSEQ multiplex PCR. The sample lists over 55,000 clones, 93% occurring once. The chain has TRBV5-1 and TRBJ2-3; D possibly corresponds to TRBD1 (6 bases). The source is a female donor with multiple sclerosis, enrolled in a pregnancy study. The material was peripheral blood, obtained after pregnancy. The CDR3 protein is CASSFQQGGTDTQYF. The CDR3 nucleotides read TGCGCCAGCAGCTTTCAACAGGGTGGTACAGATACGCAGTATTTT.